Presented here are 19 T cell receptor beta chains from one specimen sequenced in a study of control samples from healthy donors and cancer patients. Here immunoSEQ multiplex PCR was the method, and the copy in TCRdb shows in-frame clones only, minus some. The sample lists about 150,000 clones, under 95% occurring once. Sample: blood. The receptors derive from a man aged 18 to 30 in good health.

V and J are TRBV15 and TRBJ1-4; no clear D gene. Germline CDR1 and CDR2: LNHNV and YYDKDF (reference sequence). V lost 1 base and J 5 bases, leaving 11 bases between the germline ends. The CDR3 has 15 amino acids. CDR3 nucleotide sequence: TGTGCCACCAGCAGAGGGGAGGGAAGGAATGAAAAACTGTTTTTT. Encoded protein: CATSRGEGRNEKLFF.

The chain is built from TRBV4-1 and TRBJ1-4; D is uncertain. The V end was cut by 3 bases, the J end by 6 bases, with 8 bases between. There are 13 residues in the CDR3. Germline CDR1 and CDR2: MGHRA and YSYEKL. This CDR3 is CASSQVLDEKLFF. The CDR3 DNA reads TGCGCCAGCAGCCAGGTTTTGGATGAAAAACTGTTTTTT.

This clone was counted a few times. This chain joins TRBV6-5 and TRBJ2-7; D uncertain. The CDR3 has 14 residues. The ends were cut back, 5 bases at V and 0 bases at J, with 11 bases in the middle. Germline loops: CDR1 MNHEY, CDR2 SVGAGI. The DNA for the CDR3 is TGTGCCAGCAGTCAGGCTTCGCTCTCCTACGAGCAGTACTTC. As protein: CASSQASLSYEQYF.

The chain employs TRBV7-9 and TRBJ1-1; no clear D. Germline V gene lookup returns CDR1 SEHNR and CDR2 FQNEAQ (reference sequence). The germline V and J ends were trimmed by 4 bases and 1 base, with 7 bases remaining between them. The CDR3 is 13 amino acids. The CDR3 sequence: CASSSIRNTEAFF. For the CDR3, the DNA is TGTGCCAGCAGCTCCATCCGGAACACTGAAGCTTTCTTT.

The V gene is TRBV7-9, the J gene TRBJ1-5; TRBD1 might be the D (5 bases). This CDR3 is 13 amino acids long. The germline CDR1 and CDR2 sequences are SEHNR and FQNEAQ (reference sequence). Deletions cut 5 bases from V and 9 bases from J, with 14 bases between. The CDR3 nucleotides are TGTGCCAGCAGCGTCCGTATGGGGGGGCCCCAGCATTTT. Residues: CASSVRMGGPQHF.

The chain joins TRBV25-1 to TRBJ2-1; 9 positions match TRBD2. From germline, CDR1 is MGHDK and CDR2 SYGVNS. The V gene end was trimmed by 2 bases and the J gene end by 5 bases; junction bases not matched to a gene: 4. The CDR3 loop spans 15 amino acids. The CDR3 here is CASSEAGGQNNEQFF. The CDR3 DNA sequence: TGTGCCAGCAGTGAAGCGGGAGGGCAAAACAATGAGCAGTTCTTC.

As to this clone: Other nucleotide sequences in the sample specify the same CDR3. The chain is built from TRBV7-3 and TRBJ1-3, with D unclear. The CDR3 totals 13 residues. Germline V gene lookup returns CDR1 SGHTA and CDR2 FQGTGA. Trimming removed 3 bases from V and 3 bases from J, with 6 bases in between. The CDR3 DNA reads TGTGCCAGCAGCTTTACAGATGGAAACACCATATATTTT. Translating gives CASSFTDGNTIYF. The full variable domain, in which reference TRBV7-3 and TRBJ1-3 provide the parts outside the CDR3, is GAGVSQTPSNKVTEKGKYVELRCDPISGHTALYWYRQSLGQGPEFLIYFQGTGAADDSGLPNDRFFAVRPEGSVSTLKIQRTERGDSAVYLCASSFTDGNTIYFGEGSWLTVV.

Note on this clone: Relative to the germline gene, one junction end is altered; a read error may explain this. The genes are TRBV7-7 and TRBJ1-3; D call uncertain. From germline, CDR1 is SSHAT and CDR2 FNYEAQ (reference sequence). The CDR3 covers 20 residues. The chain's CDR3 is CASSPQVRGEVQLAGNTIYF. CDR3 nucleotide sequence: TGTGCTAGCAGCCCCCAGGTGCGAGGCGAGGTACAATTGGCTGGAAACACCATATATTTT.

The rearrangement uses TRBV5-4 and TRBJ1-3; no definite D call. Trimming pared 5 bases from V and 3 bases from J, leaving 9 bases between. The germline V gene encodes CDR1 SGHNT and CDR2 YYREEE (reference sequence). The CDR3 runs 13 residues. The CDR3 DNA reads TGTGCCAGCAGTTTAGTTGGTGGAAACACCATATATTTT. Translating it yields CASSLVGGNTIYF.

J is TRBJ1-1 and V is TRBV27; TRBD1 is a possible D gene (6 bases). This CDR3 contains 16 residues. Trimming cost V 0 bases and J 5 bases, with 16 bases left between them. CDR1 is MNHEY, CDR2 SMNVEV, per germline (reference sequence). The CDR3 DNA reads TGTGCCAGCAGTTTATCGTACAGGGTAAAGATGACTGAAGCTTTCTTT. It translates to CASSLSYRVKMTEAFF.

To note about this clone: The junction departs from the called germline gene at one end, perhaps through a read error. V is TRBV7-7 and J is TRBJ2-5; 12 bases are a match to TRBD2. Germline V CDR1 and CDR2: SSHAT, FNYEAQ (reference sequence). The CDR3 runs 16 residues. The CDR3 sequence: CASNPLAGGPPETQYF. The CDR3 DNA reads TGTGCTAGCAACCCTCTAGCGGGAGGGCCGCCGGAGACCCAGTACTTC.

The CDR3 DNA follows: TGTGCCACCAGGGACACCGGGGAGCTGTTTTTT. Amino acid sequence: CATRDTGELFF. This chain links TRBV15 with TRBJ2-2; D is ambiguous. The CDR3 runs 11 residues. Germline loops: CDR1 LNHNV, CDR2 YYDKDF (reference sequence). Trimming removed 6 bases at V and 3 bases at J, with 2 bases between.

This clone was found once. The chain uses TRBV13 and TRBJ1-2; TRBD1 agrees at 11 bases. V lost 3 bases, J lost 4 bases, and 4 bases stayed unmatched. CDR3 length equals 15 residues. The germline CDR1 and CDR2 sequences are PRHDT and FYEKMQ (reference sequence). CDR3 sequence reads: CASSFGTGGFYGYTF. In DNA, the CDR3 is TGTGCCAGCAGCTTCGGGACAGGGGGGTTCTATGGCTACACCTTC.

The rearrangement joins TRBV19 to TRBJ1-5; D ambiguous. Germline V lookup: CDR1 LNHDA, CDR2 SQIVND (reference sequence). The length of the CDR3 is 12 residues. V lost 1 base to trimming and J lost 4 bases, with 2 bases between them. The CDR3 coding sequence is TGTGCCAGTAGTATAGGGAATCAGCCCCAGCATTTT. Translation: CASSIGNQPQHF.

This CDR3 reads CASAGAAPNYGYTF. CDR3 sequence (DNA): TGTGCCAGCGCCGGCGCAGCTCCTAACTATGGCTACACCTTC. This chain connects TRBV28 to TRBJ1-2; the D is unclear. V lost 8 bases and J 0 bases, leaving 13 bases between the germline ends. The germline gives CDR1 MDHEN, CDR2 SYDVKM. This CDR3 is 14 amino acids long.

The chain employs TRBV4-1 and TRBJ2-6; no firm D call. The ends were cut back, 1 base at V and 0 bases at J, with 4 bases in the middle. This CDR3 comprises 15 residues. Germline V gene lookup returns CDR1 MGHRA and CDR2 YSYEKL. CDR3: CASSQAGSGANVLTF. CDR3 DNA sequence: TGCGCCAGCAGCCAAGCGGGCTCTGGGGCCAACGTCCTGACTTTC.

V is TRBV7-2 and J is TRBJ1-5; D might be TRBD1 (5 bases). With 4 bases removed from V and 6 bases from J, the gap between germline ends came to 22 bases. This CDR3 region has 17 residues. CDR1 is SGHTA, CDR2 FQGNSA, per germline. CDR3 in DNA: TGTGCCAGCAGCTCCCAGGCCGCGGACATGGGCAGTCAGCCCCAGCATTTT. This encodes CASSSQAADMGSQPQHF.

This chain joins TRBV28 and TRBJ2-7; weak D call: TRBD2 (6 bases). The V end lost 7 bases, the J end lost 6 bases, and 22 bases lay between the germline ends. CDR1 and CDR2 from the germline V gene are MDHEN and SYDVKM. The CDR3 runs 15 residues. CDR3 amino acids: CASISDAGLGGEQYF. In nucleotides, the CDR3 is TGTGCCAGCATCTCAGATGCCGGGCTCGGGGGCGAGCAGTACTTC.

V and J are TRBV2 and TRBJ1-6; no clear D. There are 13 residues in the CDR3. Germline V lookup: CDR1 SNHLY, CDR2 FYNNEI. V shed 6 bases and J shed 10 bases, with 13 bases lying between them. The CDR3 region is CASSPRFESPLHF. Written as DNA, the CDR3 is TGTGCCAGCAGCCCCCGTTTCGAATCACCCCTCCACTTT.